This T cell receptor beta chain was identified in a study of blood T cells in healthy people across ages. Study outcomes and limitations: In these data, TCR beta diversity tracked strongly with naive T cell percentage.

Remarks on this clonotype: Its antigen is not known.

CDR3 length: 14 amino acids. CDR1 and CDR2 from the germline V gene are ENHRY and SYGVKD. Then a second PCR, running about 6 to 11 cycles, was carried out with a sample-barcoded 5' primer and a J-beta primer mix. TCRdb reprocessed the 5' RACE reads via MiXCR and lists one record per CDR3 protein. The data hold roughly 1,800,000 distinct CDR3 sequences, with about 50% observed a single time. The sequence derives from a woman aged 40 to 49 in good health. Sample: blood. The chain combines TRBV10-3 with TRBJ2-1; D unresolved. TRBJ2-7 matches the DNA end more closely, so the J call is doubtful. The DNA of the CDR3 is TGTGCCACCTGGGCGGCAAGCTCCTACAATGAGCAGTACTTC. Protein sequence: CATWAASSYNEQYF.